The source of this T cell receptor (beta chain) is a study of response to subunit inactivated influenza vaccine. Study conclusions and caveats: The authors proposed limited new T cell recruitment per seasonal influenza vaccination.

This clonotype was seen a handful of times. Its target is unknown. TCRdb reprocessed the RT-PCR reads with MiXCR, giving one entry per CDR3 protein. Of approximately 700,000 distinct CDR3 sequences in the sample, 15% to 18% were seen once. The sequences come from PBMCs from blood, collected 11 to 12 days after vaccination. The clonotype originates from a man between 50 and 59 years old who received an inactivated influenza vaccine.

As DNA, the CDR3 is TGTGCCAGCAGCACGGGAGGGGGCAGGCAGCCCCAGCATTTT. This gives the protein CASSTGGGRQPQHF. This chain joins TRBV6-1 and TRBJ1-5, with 7 bases that match TRBD1. Per the germline V gene, CDR1 is MNHNS and CDR2 is SASEGT. The CDR3 spans 14 residues. The trim removed 6 bases at V and 7 bases at J, leaving 9 bases unmatched.